This TCR beta chain was captured by sequencing in a study of PD-1 blockade in mismatch repair-deficient tumors. Clones were read by immunoSEQ multiplex PCR, and TCRdb kept only the in-frame ones, dropping some. The table has fewer than 45,000 clones, approximately 84% seen once; the top ten hold nearly 4%. The CDR3 is 13 amino acids. Per the germline V gene, CDR1 is MNHNS and CDR2 is SASEGT. The V and J ends lost 2 bases and 8 bases respectively, with 12 bases between them. The chain links TRBV6-1 to TRBJ1-1; a possible D gene is TRBD1 (6 bases). The sample consisted of peripheral blood, taken 76 weeks after starting pembrolizumab. The clonotype originates from an adult with mismatch repair-deficient cancer. CDR3 bases: TGTGCCAGCAGTGAAAACAGGGAGAGAGAAGCTTTCTTT. Amino acids: CASSENREREAFF.